The 10 T cell receptor beta chains listed next were all sequenced from one sample in a study of regulatory T cells in long-lasting Graves disease. Construction of the TCR beta libraries employed iRepertoire HTBI primers in conjunction with Arm-PCR of CDR3 regions. TCRdb ran MiXCR on the multiplex PCR reads and lists one entry per CDR3 protein. The sample lists about 430,000 distinct CDR3 sequences, around 23% occurring once. As to time point: persistent/refractory GD, antithyroid drugs over 5 years with positive TRAb. Construction of the TCR library relied on RNA isolated from PBMCs. The sample here was peripheral blood mononuclear cells (PBMCs), taken when the disease was refractory, from a patient treated with antithyroid drugs. All receptors come from a female donor with Graves disease.

This clonotype was seen a handful of times. This sequence joins TRBV20-1 and TRBJ1-1, with 10 bases aligning to TRBD1. The CDR3 totals 19 residues. Trimming at V came to 3 bases and at J to 3 bases, leaving 19 bases not matched to a gene. The germline gives CDR1 DFQATT, CDR2 SNEGSKA (reference sequence). CDR3 in DNA: TGCAGTGCTAGGGGGACACCGACAGGGGGCCCTTCTTCGTACACTGAAGCTTTCTTT. Its translation is CSARGTPTGGPSSYTEAFF.

This clonotype appeared a few times. The CDR3: CASSTTGLYQPQHF. As DNA, the CDR3 is TGTGCCAGTAGTACCACAGGGTTGTATCAGCCCCAGCATTTT. V usage is TRBV19 and J usage is TRBJ1-5; D perhaps matches TRBD1 (6 bases). The CDR3 runs to 14 residues. CDR1 is LNHDA and CDR2 is SQIVND in the germline V gene (reference sequence). Trimming took off 4 bases at V and 5 bases at J, with 12 bases between the two ends.

This clonotype was counted only a few times. The gene calls are TRBV15 and TRBJ2-7; 8 bases fit TRBD1. V dropped 0 bases and J dropped 3; count of bases not matched to a gene: 4. Germline-derived CDR1 and CDR2 are LNHNV and YYDKDF (reference sequence). The CDR3 spans 15 residues. The CDR3 sequence: CATSREQGVFYEQYF. CDR3 sequence (DNA): TGTGCCACCAGCAGAGAACAGGGGGTATTCTACGAGCAGTACTTC.

This clonotype appeared a few times. A read error may explain this, as a much larger clone is one base away. The J gene is TRBJ2-7, the V gene TRBV29-1; 10 nucleotides align to TRBD1. This CDR3 comprises 13 residues. CDR1 is SQVTM, CDR2 ANQGSEA, per germline. For the CDR3, the DNA is TGCAGCGCTGGAGGACAGGGGGGCTACGAGCAGTGCTTC. This gives the protein CSAGGQGGYEQCF.

The sample holds a few counts of this clonotype. V is TRBV19 and J is TRBJ2-5, with a tentative D call TRBD1 (5 bases). From germline, CDR1 is LNHDA and CDR2 SQIVND (reference sequence). Trimming took off 4 bases at V and 3 bases at J, with 9 bases between the two ends. The CDR3 has 13 amino acids. CDR3 sequence reads: CASSTDTEETQYF. CDR3 sequence (DNA): TGTGCCAGTAGTACGGACACTGAAGAGACCCAGTACTTC.

The sample holds a few counts of this clonotype. This sequence joins TRBV29-1 and TRBJ2-3; D unclear. V was trimmed by 4 bases and J by 0 bases, leaving 11 bases between them. The CDR3 runs to 14 residues. CDR1 is SQVTM, CDR2 ANQGSEA, per germline. The CDR3: CSVGPGPSTDTQYF. CDR3 DNA: TGCAGCGTTGGCCCCGGTCCTAGCACAGATACGCAGTATTTT.

This clonotype was seen at least ten times. The chain uses TRBV28 and TRBJ1-5; D remains unclear. Trimming took 2 bases from V and 1 from J, leaving 6 bases between them. Germline V gene sequence: CDR1 MDHEN, CDR2 SYDVKM. This CDR3 region has 14 residues. The CDR3 DNA follows: TGTGCCAGCAGTTTACAAAGAAGCAATCAGCCCCAGCATTTT. It codes for CASSLQRSNQPQHF.

In DNA form, the CDR3 reads TGTGCCTGGAGAGACAGGGACTACGAGCAGTACTTC. This sequence encodes CAWRDRDYEQYF. The genes are TRBV30 and TRBJ2-7, with 7 bases identical to TRBD1. This CDR3 spans 12 amino acids. The junction had 2 bases not matched to a gene; V was cut back by 3 bases and J by 3 bases. Germline loops: CDR1 GTSNPN, CDR2 SVGIG (reference sequence). The variable domain in full, with the rest retrieved from reference TRBV30 and TRBJ2-7, is SQTIHQWPATLVQPVGSPLSLECTVEGTSNPNLYWYRQAAGRGLQLLFYSVGIGQISSEVPQNLSASRPQDRQFILSSKKLLLSDSGFYLCAWRDRDYEQYFGPGTRLTVT.

There are many counts of this clonotype. The chain combines TRBV29-1 with TRBJ1-1; D is unclear. There are 13 residues in the CDR3. The V gene's germline CDR1 is SQVTM and CDR2 ANQGSEA. V was pared by 4 bases and J by 0 bases, with 9 bases between. The chain's CDR3 is CSVALFVNTEAFF. DNA of the CDR3: TGCAGCGTTGCCCTGTTTGTGAACACTGAAGCTTTCTTT.

The V and J genes are TRBV18 and TRBJ2-2; D remains ambiguous. Trimming stripped 8 bases from V and 0 bases from J, with 16 bases between. From germline, CDR1 is KGHSH and CDR2 LQKENI. This CDR3 region has 16 residues. The CDR3 sequence: CASPRSAETNTGELFF. DNA for the CDR3: TGTGCCAGCCCCCGGAGCGCGGAGACGAACACCGGGGAGCTGTTTTTT.